The source of this TCR beta chain is a study of blood T cells in healthy people across ages. Through a sample-barcoded 5' primer and a J-beta primer mix, a second PCR was run for about 6 to 11 cycles. Every single cDNA molecule received a tag from a template-switch adaptor with 12 random nucleotides. A single record per CDR3 protein comes from TCRdb applying MiXCR to the 5' RACE reads. Here the sample spans approximately 1,700,000 distinct CDR3 sequences, about two fifths being singletons. With regard to this clonotype: The target antigen is unknown.

Germline CDR1 is SNHLY and CDR2 is FYNNEI. The CDR3 is 16 amino acids. V was pared by 4 bases and J by 4 bases, with 19 bases between. Broader study findings: Diversity figures based on one million T cells were deemed too low.

Isolated PBMCs totaled at least 6.5 million in each sample. Total RNA, at least 5.5 micrograms per sample, was extracted from PBMCs. This chain links TRBV2 with TRBJ2-5; D tentatively reads TRBD1 or TRBD2 (6 bases each). The sequencing input was blood. This receptor was taken from a human donor in good health. CDR3 amino acids: CASSAGAGLVGETQYF. The CDR3 region has the DNA TGTGCCAGCAGTGCGGGGGCGGGATTAGTAGGAGAGACCCAGTACTTC. The whole variable domain, remainder taken from reference TRBV2 and TRBJ2-5, is EPEVTQTPSHQVTQMGQEVILRCVPISNHLYFYWYRQILGQKVEFLVSFYNNEISEKSEIFDDQFSVERPDGSNFTLKIRSTKLEDSAMYFCASSAGAGLVGETQYFGPGTRLLVL.